These 24 T cell receptor beta chains originate from one sample sequenced in a study of OX40 agonist ivuxolimab in advanced cancers. Profiling relied on immunoSEQ multiplex PCR, and the TCRdb table lists in-frame clones only, not all of them. The top ten hold 5.5% to 8% of the sample, which has 65,000 to 70,000 clones, 80% to 90% seen once. The input for sequencing was CD4+ or CD8+ T cells sorted from blood, taken in a trial of the OX40 agonist ivuxolimab. The receptor source for this set is an adult with an advanced solid tumor such as melanoma, head and neck, liver or kidney cancer.

The chain has TRBV30 and TRBJ2-5; no reliable D call. There are 12 residues in the CDR3. Germline V gives CDR1 GTSNPN, CDR2 SVGIG (reference sequence). V lost 0 bases to trimming and J lost 1 base, with 3 bases between them. Written as DNA, the CDR3 is TGTGCCTGGAGTGTTGTCCAAGAGACCCAGTACTTC. Its translation is CAWSVVQETQYF. The variable domain in full, with the rest retrieved from reference TRBV30 and TRBJ2-5, is SQTIHQWPATLVQPVGSPLSLECTVEGTSNPNLYWYRQAAGRGLQLLFYSVGIGQISSEVPQNLSASRPQDRQFILSSKKLLLSDSGFYLCAWSVVQETQYFGPGTRLLVL.

The chain carries TRBV30 and TRBJ2-2; D gene ambiguous. The V gene's germline CDR1 is GTSNPN and CDR2 SVGIG (reference sequence). This CDR3 is built from 13 residues. The V and J ends lost 3 bases and 7 bases respectively, with 12 bases between them. CDR3 in amino acids: CAWSAIAGGELFF. The CDR3 nucleotides are TGTGCCTGGAGCGCAATAGCCGGCGGGGAGCTGTTTTTT.

This clone was counted once. The rearrangement uses TRBV28 and TRBJ1-2, with D uncertain. The V gene lost 6 bases and the J gene lost 4 bases, with 18 bases spanning the gap. This CDR3 has 15 amino acids. CDR1 is MDHEN, CDR2 SYDVKM, per germline. CDR3 protein: CASSLTPVRSYGYTF. DNA for the CDR3: TGTGCCAGCAGCCTAACGCCAGTTCGGTCCTATGGCTACACCTTC.

The chain links TRBV30 to TRBJ2-7, with D hard to call. Trimming removed 0 bases from V and 6 bases from J, with 12 bases in between. From germline, CDR1 is GTSNPN and CDR2 SVGIG (reference sequence). This CDR3 has 13 residues. CDR3 in amino acids: CAWSVSPLGEQYF. For the CDR3, the DNA is TGTGCCTGGAGTGTAAGCCCGCTCGGCGAGCAGTACTTC.

The chain links TRBV27 to TRBJ1-5; possibly TRBD1 for D (5 bases). This CDR3 is 17 amino acids long. V shed 3 bases and J shed 0 bases, with 15 bases lying between them. Germline CDR1 and CDR2: MNHEY and SMNVEV (reference sequence). CDR3 coding DNA: TGTGCCAGCAGTTTGGGATTCGCAGGGAATAGCAATCAGCCCCAGCATTTT. This gives the protein CASSLGFAGNSNQPQHF.

The chain recombines TRBV19 with TRBJ2-1; 14 bases agree with TRBD2. The trim removed 7 bases at V and 15 bases at J, leaving 11 bases unmatched. The CDR3 contains 14 residues. Germline V gene lookup returns CDR1 LNHDA and CDR2 SQIVND (reference sequence). CDR3 DNA: TGTGCCAGTATTTCCGGACTAGCGGGGGGAGATTGGTTCTTC. This encodes CASISGLAGGDWFF.

V is TRBV13 and J is TRBJ1-2; D is possibly TRBD1 (5 bases). Trimming stripped 7 bases from V and 3 bases from J, with 15 bases between. There are 14 residues in the CDR3. The V gene's germline CDR1 is PRHDT and CDR2 FYEKMQ (reference sequence). The CDR3 spells CASTGRGAYYGYTF. CDR3 coding DNA: TGTGCCAGCACGGGAAGAGGGGCGTACTATGGCTACACCTTC.

The CDR3 sequence is CATSRLTLGSPNTGELFF. Written as DNA, the CDR3 is TGTGCCACCAGCAGATTGACCTTAGGGAGTCCGAACACCGGGGAGCTGTTTTTT. This rearrangement joins TRBV15 to TRBJ2-2; possibly TRBD2 for D (5 bases). The CDR3 runs to 18 residues. The germline CDR1 and CDR2 sequences are LNHNV and YYDKDF (reference sequence). Trimming removed 2 bases from V and 0 bases from J, with 16 bases in between.

This rearrangement joins TRBV7-8 to TRBJ2-7; unclear D gene. V lost 0 bases to trimming and J lost 3 bases, with 3 bases between them. The CDR3 totals 12 residues. Germline-derived CDR1 and CDR2 are SGHVS and FQNEAQ. The CDR3 DNA follows: TGTGCCAGCAGCTTAGCATACTACGAGCAGTACTTC. Encoded protein: CASSLAYYEQYF.

The chain employs TRBV15 and TRBJ2-5; 11 nucleotides match TRBD2. Germline CDR1 LNHNV, CDR2 YYDKDF (reference sequence). The CDR3 contains 16 residues. Unmatched junction bases numbered 8, after V lost 3 bases and J lost 5 bases. The CDR3 DNA sequence: TGTGCCACCAGCAGTAGTTTAGCGGGAGGGTGGGAGACCCAGTACTTC. Amino acid sequence: CATSSSLAGGWETQYF.

This chain uses TRBV9 with TRBJ1-1, with a tentative D call TRBD1 (6 bases). The germline V gene has CDR1 SGDLS and CDR2 YYNGEE. Between the trimmed V and J ends, which lost 3 bases and 8 bases, there was a span of 14 bases. This CDR3 has 13 amino acids. CDR3 DNA: TGTGCCAGCAGCGCCGGGTTGGACAGCGAAGCTTTCTTT. Encoded protein: CASSAGLDSEAFF.

This sequence joins TRBV29-1 and TRBJ2-7; perhaps TRBD1 as D (6 bases). Trimming shortened V by 0 bases and J by 3 bases, and 9 bases separated the two germline ends. Germline V CDR1 and CDR2: SQVTM, ANQGSEA. The CDR3 consists of 13 residues. The CDR3 coding sequence is TGCAGCGTTGAAGATATGACAGGCTACGAGCAGTACTTC. This codes for CSVEDMTGYEQYF.

This rearrangement joins TRBV7-6 to TRBJ2-1; the D gene is possibly TRBD1 (5 bases). CDR3 length: 17 amino acids. Trimming stripped 5 bases from V and 0 bases from J, with 17 bases between. Looked up from germline, CDR1 is SGHVS and CDR2 is FNYEAQ. The CDR3 DNA is TGTGCCAGCAGCCCTGGGGCAACTCAGAGCTCCTACAATGAGCAGTTCTTC. This codes for CASSPGATQSSYNEQFF.

V is TRBV27 and J is TRBJ2-7, with D uncertain. Germline V gives CDR1 MNHEY, CDR2 SMNVEV (reference sequence). The CDR3 is 15 residues long. V was cut by 1 base and J by 0 bases, with 10 bases left in between. The CDR3 sequence: CASSLWQDSSYEQYF. CDR3 nucleotides: TGTGCCAGCAGTTTATGGCAGGATAGCTCCTACGAGCAGTACTTC.

J is TRBJ1-2 and V is TRBV10-3; D is unresolved. The V end lost 3 bases, the J end lost 3 bases, and 8 bases lay between the germline ends. The CDR3 has 13 residues. CDR1 ENHRY and CDR2 SYGVKD come from the germline V gene. The CDR3 DNA follows: TGTGCCATCAGTGACAAGGACGACTATGGCTACACCTTC. Its translation: CAISDKDDYGYTF.

The rearrangement joins TRBV9 to TRBJ2-7; 7 bases match TRBD1. The V gene's germline CDR1 is SGDLS and CDR2 YYNGEE. The CDR3 runs to 15 residues. V shed 0 bases, J shed 3 bases, and the junction held 6 bases outside the gene matches. CDR3 residues: CASSVADRAVYEQYF. In DNA form, the CDR3 reads TGTGCCAGCAGCGTAGCCGACAGGGCGGTCTACGAGCAGTACTTC. Complete variable domain (other parts from reference TRBV9 and TRBJ2-7): DSGVTQTPKHLITATGQRVTLRCSPRSGDLSVYWYQQSLDQGLQFLIQYYNGEERAKGNILERFSAQQFPDLHSELNLSSLELGDSALYFCASSVADRAVYEQYFGPGTRLTVT.

The chain uses TRBV7-9 and TRBJ1-1; 8 bases are shared with TRBD1. The V segment lost 0 bases and the J segment 1 base; nucleotides outside the gene matches: 4. CDR3 length: 16 amino acids. CDR1 and CDR2 (germline): SEHNR, FQNEAQ (reference sequence). CDR3 DNA sequence: TGTGCCAGCAGCTTAGCTCAGACAGGGGAGAACACTGAAGCTTTCTTT. Translation: CASSLAQTGENTEAFF. Full variable domain (outside the CDR3, taken from reference TRBV7-9 and TRBJ1-1): DTGVSQNPRHKITKRGQNVTFRCDPISEHNRLYWYRQTLGQGPEFLTYFQNEAQLEKSRLLSDRFSAERPKGSFSTLEIQRTEQGDSAMYLCASSLAQTGENTEAFFGQGTRLTVV.

The CDR3 region is CASTPPGTGNEQYF. DNA for the CDR3: TGTGCCAGCACCCCTCCCGGGACAGGGAACGAGCAGTACTTC. V usage is TRBV28 and J usage is TRBJ2-7, with 9 bases aligning to TRBD1. Germline trimming cut 7 bases from V and 5 bases from J; bases unmatched to any gene: 9. The germline V gene encodes CDR1 MDHEN and CDR2 SYDVKM. The CDR3 has 14 residues.

This chain connects TRBV27 to TRBJ2-1, with 9 bases that match TRBD1. The germline CDR1 and CDR2 sequences are MNHEY and SMNVEV (reference sequence). V dropped 2 bases and J dropped 3; count of bases not matched to a gene: 2. The CDR3 has 15 amino acids. CDR3 in amino acids: CASSLMGQGYNEQFF. The CDR3 DNA sequence: TGTGCCAGCAGTTTAATGGGACAGGGCTACAATGAGCAGTTCTTC.

The chain has TRBV19 and TRBJ2-6, with 9 bases aligning to TRBD1. The ends lost 0 bases at V and 0 bases at J; junction bases unmatched: 3. Germline lookup yields CDR1 LNHDA and CDR2 SQIVND (reference sequence). This CDR3 contains 18 residues. The CDR3 reads CASSIEGQGTSGANVLTF. In DNA, the CDR3 is TGTGCCAGTAGTATAGAGGGACAGGGAACCTCTGGGGCCAACGTCCTGACTTTC.

V gene TRBV4-3 combines with J gene TRBJ2-1; 9 bases are shared with TRBD2. Trimming cost V 1 base and J 3 bases; bases outside gene matches: 1. CDR1 is LGHNA and CDR2 is YSLEER in the germline V gene. The CDR3 has 15 residues. The CDR3 spells CASSQGLADYNEQFF. DNA of the CDR3: TGCGCCAGCAGCCAAGGACTAGCGGACTACAATGAGCAGTTCTTC.

V gene TRBV5-1 combines with J gene TRBJ2-7; no clear D gene. Germline V gene lookup returns CDR1 SGHRS and CDR2 YFSETQ. Trimming removed 5 bases at V and 2 bases at J, with 17 bases between. CDR3 length equals 15 residues. The CDR3 loop reads CASSSGPSAAYEQYF. The DNA of the CDR3 is TGCGCCAGCAGTTCCGGACCCTCGGCAGCCTACGAGCAGTACTTC. Together with reference TRBV5-1 and TRBJ2-7, the CDR3 gives the full variable domain: KAGVTQTPRYLIKTRGQQVTLSCSPISGHRSVSWYQQTPGQGLQFLFEYFSETQRNKGNFPGRFSGRQFSNSRSEMNVSTLELGDSALYLCASSSGPSAAYEQYFGPGTRLTVT.

V is TRBV18 and J is TRBJ2-7; weak D call: TRBD1 (6 bases). This CDR3 is built from 16 residues. Deletions cut 3 bases from V and 2 bases from J, with 17 bases between. CDR1 is KGHSH and CDR2 is LQKENI in the germline V gene. As DNA, the CDR3 is TGTGCCAGCTCACCCCTAGTATTGCAGGGGACCTACGAGCAGTACTTC. Translated: CASSPLVLQGTYEQYF.

The gene calls are TRBV7-8 and TRBJ2-1; D gene unclear. CDR3 length equals 15 residues. V lost 5 bases and J 3 bases, leaving 14 bases between the germline ends. Germline V gene lookup returns CDR1 SGHVS and CDR2 FQNEAQ. CDR3 sequence reads: CASSLLLPDYNEQFF. For the CDR3, the DNA is TGTGCCAGCAGCCTGCTATTGCCAGACTACAATGAGCAGTTCTTC.